These 27 T cell receptor beta chains were all obtained from the same sample, sequenced in a study of shared clonotypes between healthy human individuals. Generated by immunoSEQ multiplex PCR, the TCRdb table keeps only in-frame clones and is missing some. The profile shows over 1.4 million clones, 95% to 97% of them singletons. The specimen sequenced was naive CD4+ T cells sorted from blood. Subset defined: CD45RA+ positively selected. The receptors stem from a man aged 25 to 40 in good health.

V usage is TRBV6-6 and J usage is TRBJ2-7; no clear D gene. Germline values: CDR1 MNHNY, CDR2 SVGAGI (reference sequence). The CDR3 has 11 residues. V was pared by 0 bases and J by 9 bases, with 6 bases between. CDR3 DNA: TGTGCCAGCAGTTACTCTTGGGGGCAGTACTTC. Amino acid sequence: CASSYSWGQYF.

The genes are TRBV18 and TRBJ2-3; no firm D call. The ends were cut back, 3 bases at V and 0 bases at J, with 13 bases in the middle. This CDR3 comprises 16 residues. From germline, CDR1 is KGHSH and CDR2 LQKENI. CDR3 amino acids: CASSPNRDISTDTQYF. CDR3 in DNA: TGTGCCAGCTCACCCAACCGTGACATAAGCACAGATACGCAGTATTTT.

The rearrangement uses TRBV13 and TRBJ1-1; 9 positions match TRBD1. The CDR3 runs to 16 residues. After removal of 5 bases from V and 3 bases from J, the junction contained 10 bases not matched to a gene. Germline V CDR1 and CDR2: PRHDT, FYEKMQ (reference sequence). The CDR3 DNA is TGTGCCAGCAGCACCGGACAGGGGCGAGGGGACACTGAAGCTTTCTTT. Translated, it gives CASSTGQGRGDTEAFF.

The rearrangement links TRBV6-5 to TRBJ1-2; D unclear. Germline values: CDR1 MNHEY, CDR2 SVGAGI. Trimming stripped 6 bases from V and 2 bases from J, with 7 bases between. The CDR3 contains 12 residues. The CDR3 bases are TGTGCCAGCAGAGCGCAGAACTATGGCTACACCTTC. Amino acids: CASRAQNYGYTF.

V and J are TRBV9 and TRBJ2-6; the D is unclear. Trimming shortened V by 0 bases and J by 1 base, and 8 bases separated the two germline ends. CDR1 and CDR2 (germline): SGDLS, YYNGEE. There are 16 residues in the CDR3. The CDR3 sequence is CASSVVAISGANVLTF. DNA of the CDR3: TGTGCCAGCAGCGTAGTGGCGATATCTGGGGCCAACGTCCTGACTTTC.

The V and J genes are TRBV5-1 and TRBJ2-7, with TRBD2 identical over 8 bases. The CDR3 runs 12 residues. Germline lookup yields CDR1 SGHRS and CDR2 YFSETQ. The trim removed 0 bases at V and 13 bases at J, leaving 6 bases unmatched. The DNA for the CDR3 is TGCGCCAGCAGCTTGGATAGCGGGGCTTCATACTTC. It translates to CASSLDSGASYF.

This clone was observed once. This sequence joins TRBV27 and TRBJ2-7; D gene ambiguous. V dropped 2 bases and J dropped 0 bases, with 11 bases sitting between them. Germline V gene data show CDR1 as MNHEY and CDR2 as SMNVEV (reference sequence). The CDR3 totals 15 residues. In nucleotides, the CDR3 is TGTGCCAGCAGTTTACGGACGGCAAGCTCCTACGAGCAGTACTTC. This gives the protein CASSLRTASSYEQYF.

This chain joins TRBV28 and TRBJ1-2; 7 nucleotides match TRBD1. The germline CDR1 and CDR2 sequences are MDHEN and SYDVKM. Trimming at V came to 8 bases and at J to 6 bases, leaving 15 bases not matched to a gene. CDR3 length: 15 residues. The CDR3 DNA reads TGTGCCAGCGGAGGGATGACAGGGACGAAAGATGGCTACACCTTC. Translating gives CASGGMTGTKDGYTF.

The CDR3 bases are TGTGCCAGCAGCTCCAGGACTTCCTCTAGCACAGATACGCAGTATTTT. This encodes CASSSRTSSSTDTQYF. The rearrangement uses TRBV28 and TRBJ2-3; possible D gene TRBD2, 5 bases. Germline V CDR1 and CDR2: MDHEN, SYDVKM. V shed 6 bases and J shed 0 bases, with 16 bases lying between them. The CDR3 sequence is 16 residues long.

This clone was counted between two and nine times. The rearrangement joins TRBV5-5 to TRBJ2-5; 11 nucleotides line up with TRBD2. Per germline, CDR1 SGHKS and CDR2 YYEKEE (reference sequence). The CDR3 is 16 residues long. V trimming: 1 base; J trimming: 5 bases; junction bases outside the gene matches: 7. The CDR3 loop reads CASSLYTSGRGETQYF. CDR3 DNA: TGTGCCAGCAGCTTGTATACTAGCGGGAGAGGGGAGACCCAGTACTTC. The full variable domain, its missing parts supplied by reference TRBV5-5 and TRBJ2-5, is DAGVTQSPTHLIKTRGQQVTLRCSPISGHKSVSWYQQVLGQGPQFIFQYYEKEERGRGNFPDRFSARQFPNYSSELNVNALLLGDSALYLCASSLYTSGRGETQYFGPGTRLLVL.

This chain connects TRBV9 to TRBJ2-1; 7 bases fit TRBD2. V was pared by 4 bases and J by 6 bases, with 4 bases of the junction left unmatched. Germline values: CDR1 SGDLS, CDR2 YYNGEE. The CDR3 length is 13 residues. CDR3 amino acids: CASSPGTINEQFF. DNA for the CDR3: TGTGCCAGCAGCCCCGGGACTATCAATGAGCAGTTCTTC.

V is TRBV29-1 and J is TRBJ2-3; 7 bases match TRBD2. The germline CDR1 and CDR2 sequences are SQVTM and ANQGSEA. The CDR3 covers 13 residues. J gave up 3 bases and V 8 bases, and 8 bases lay outside the gene matches. CDR3 sequence (DNA): TGCAGCATTCGACTAGCCCAAACAGATACGCAGTATTTT. Protein product: CSIRLAQTDTQYF.

The chain is built from TRBV29-1 and TRBJ2-3; weak D call: TRBD1 (6 bases). There are 13 residues in the CDR3. Germline CDR1 SQVTM, CDR2 ANQGSEA. V was pared by 7 bases and J by 2 bases, with 13 bases between. The CDR3 here is CSGRDIFTDTQYF. CDR3 in DNA: TGCAGCGGCCGGGACATTTTCACAGATACGCAGTATTTT.

The CDR3 reads CAISESFRGRSGEQYF. The CDR3 DNA follows: TGTGCCATCAGTGAGTCGTTTCGAGGACGCTCGGGCGAGCAGTACTTC. This chain links TRBV10-3 with TRBJ2-7, with D unclear. Germline V gene sequence: CDR1 ENHRY, CDR2 SYGVKD. CDR3 size: 16 residues. Trimming left V 0 bases short and J 6 bases short, with 18 bases between.

A single count supports this clone. The J gene is TRBJ2-7, the V gene TRBV7-2, with D perhaps matching TRBD1 (5 bases). The V and J ends lost 5 bases and 2 bases respectively, with 13 bases between them. There are 14 residues in the CDR3. CDR1 is SGHTA and CDR2 is FQGNSA in the germline V gene. The chain's CDR3 is CASSLPQAPYEQYF. The CDR3 region has the DNA TGTGCCAGCAGCCTTCCACAGGCCCCCTACGAGCAGTACTTC.

The chain carries TRBV27 and TRBJ1-2; D is unresolved. From germline, CDR1 is MNHEY and CDR2 SMNVEV (reference sequence). This CDR3 contains 14 residues. V lost 7 bases and J lost 8, with 20 bases in between. CDR3 sequence (DNA): TGTGCCAGCAAACGTTCTGCGAGGGTAGAGGGCTACACCTTC. Protein sequence: CASKRSARVEGYTF.

This chain connects TRBV9 to TRBJ2-3, with TRBD1 matching over 7 bases. The CDR3 is 16 residues long. J was trimmed by 0 bases and V by 4 bases; bases with no gene match: 8. The germline V gene encodes CDR1 SGDLS and CDR2 YYNGEE. The DNA for the CDR3 is TGTGCCAGCAGCTTGACGGACAGGATGAGCACAGATACGCAGTATTTT. Translated: CASSLTDRMSTDTQYF.

The chain uses TRBV6-6 and TRBJ2-7; perhaps TRBD2 as D (6 bases). CDR3 length: 15 residues. V was clipped by 2 bases and J by 1 base, with 12 bases between them. Germline assignment: CDR1 MNHNY and CDR2 SVGAGI (reference sequence). The CDR3 sequence is CASSYVAAGSYEQYF. The CDR3, as DNA: TGTGCCAGCAGTTACGTGGCGGCGGGATCCTACGAGCAGTACTTC.

The rearrangement links TRBV5-4 to TRBJ2-1; possible D gene TRBD1, 6 bases. CDR1 is SGHNT, CDR2 YYREEE, per germline (reference sequence). V lost 0 bases and J 7 bases, leaving 20 bases between the germline ends. This CDR3 is 17 amino acids long. For the CDR3, the DNA is TGTGCCAGCAGCTTGGCTGAAGGGACACTTACGCTGAATGAGCAGTTCTTC. Amino acid sequence: CASSLAEGTLTLNEQFF.

This sequence joins TRBV2 and TRBJ2-5, with a weak D call TRBD2 (5 bases). The V end was cut by 6 bases, the J end by 4 bases, with 15 bases between. The CDR3 has 14 amino acids. The V gene's germline CDR1 is SNHLY and CDR2 FYNNEI. CDR3 nucleotides: TGTGCCAGCAGGAGGGATACCCTTGGAGAGACCCAGTACTTC. Protein product: CASRRDTLGETQYF.

V is TRBV5-1 and J is TRBJ2-3, with a weak D call TRBD2 (5 bases). Germline CDR1 SGHRS, CDR2 YFSETQ. Trimming pared 4 bases from V and 0 bases from J, leaving 9 bases between. The CDR3 is 14 amino acids. The CDR3 nucleotides are TGCGCCAGCAGCCGGCTAGCTAGCACAGATACGCAGTATTTT. Protein sequence: CASSRLASTDTQYF.

This chain joins TRBV5-4 and TRBJ2-1; TRBD2 aligns across 14 bases. J was trimmed by 10 bases and V by 3 bases; bases with no gene match: 6. Germline values: CDR1 SGHNT, CDR2 YYREEE (reference sequence). The CDR3 extends over 15 amino acids. The CDR3 here is CASSWGLAGDREQFF. CDR3 sequence (DNA): TGTGCCAGCAGCTGGGGACTAGCGGGAGATCGAGAGCAGTTCTTC.

The rearrangement joins TRBV18 to TRBJ2-7; D possibly uses TRBD1 or TRBD2 (5 bases each). Trimming shortened V by 6 bases and J by 2 bases, and 17 bases separated the two germline ends. Germline CDR1 and CDR2: KGHSH and LQKENI. The CDR3 extends over 15 amino acids. CDR3 protein: CASSPLGTNPYEQYF. As DNA, the CDR3 is TGTGCCAGCTCGCCGCTGGGGACCAATCCCTACGAGCAGTACTTC.

V gene TRBV28 combines with J gene TRBJ2-7, with D uncertain. Trimming removed 7 bases from V and 0 bases from J, with 13 bases in between. The germline V gene encodes CDR1 MDHEN and CDR2 SYDVKM. The CDR3 extends over 14 amino acids. For the CDR3, the DNA is TGTGCCAGCACCGAGACACCGAGCTCCTACGAGCAGTACTTC. The encoded protein is CASTETPSSYEQYF. The complete variable domain, with remaining parts taken from reference TRBV28 and TRBJ2-7, reads DVKVTQSSRYLVKRTGEKVFLECVQDMDHENMFWYRQDPGLGLRLIYFSYDVKMKEKGDIPEGYSVSREKKERFSLILESASTNQTSMYLCASTETPSSYEQYFGPGTRLTVT.

V and J are TRBV5-1 and TRBJ2-7; 16 bases fit TRBD2. This CDR3 region has 16 residues. Germline V gene lookup returns CDR1 SGHRS and CDR2 YFSETQ. The V gene end was trimmed by 4 bases and the J gene end by 5 bases; junction bases not matched to a gene: 6. As DNA, the CDR3 is TGCGCCAGCAGCCTGGGACTAGCGGGAGGGCTCGACGAGCAGTACTTC. Amino acids: CASSLGLAGGLDEQYF.

The rearrangement joins TRBV6-1 to TRBJ1-2; tentative D call: TRBD1 (6 bases). Germline CDR1 reads MNHNS; CDR2 reads SASEGT. With 7 bases removed from V and 1 base from J, the gap between germline ends came to 10 bases. The CDR3 spans 13 residues. CDR3 bases: TGTGCCAGCAAACGGACAGATAACTATGGCTACACCTTC. Its protein product is CASKRTDNYGYTF.

The V and J genes are TRBV2 and TRBJ2-3, with D perhaps matching TRBD2 (5 bases). Between the trimmed V and J ends, which lost 11 bases and 2 bases, there was a span of 20 bases. Germline CDR1 and CDR2: SNHLY and FYNNEI. CDR3 length: 15 amino acids. The CDR3 loop is CARKRSLASTDTQYF. The DNA for the CDR3 is TGTGCCCGTAAGCGGAGCCTAGCTTCCACAGATACGCAGTATTTT.